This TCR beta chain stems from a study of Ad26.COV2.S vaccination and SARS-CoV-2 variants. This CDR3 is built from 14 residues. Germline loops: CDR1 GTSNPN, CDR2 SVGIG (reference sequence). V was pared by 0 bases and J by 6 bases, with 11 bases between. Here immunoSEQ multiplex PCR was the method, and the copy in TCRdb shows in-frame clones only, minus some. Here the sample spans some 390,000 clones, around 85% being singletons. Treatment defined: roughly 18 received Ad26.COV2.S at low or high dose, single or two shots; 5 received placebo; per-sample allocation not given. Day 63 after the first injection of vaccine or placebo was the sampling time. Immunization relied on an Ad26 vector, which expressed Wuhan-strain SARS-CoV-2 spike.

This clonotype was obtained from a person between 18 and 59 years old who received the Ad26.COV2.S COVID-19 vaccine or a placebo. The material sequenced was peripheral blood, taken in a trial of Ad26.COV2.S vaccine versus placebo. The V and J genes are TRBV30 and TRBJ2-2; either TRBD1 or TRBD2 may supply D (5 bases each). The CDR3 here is CAWSVLVGAGELFF. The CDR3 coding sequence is TGTGCCTGGAGTGTACTCGTGGGGGCCGGGGAGCTGTTTTTT.